The T cell receptor beta chain described here comes from a study of blood T cell repertoires in COVID-19. Overall study: Donors in the United States, Italy and Spain gave samples during acute or convalescent COVID-19. From T cells, B-cell-depleted T cells, or PBMCs came the material, which was cDNA or gDNA.

Per the authors' pipeline: How many nucleated cells were present was estimated from reference gene primer amplification. Profiled with immunoSEQ multiplex PCR; TCRdb holds only in-frame clones, not every one. D and trimming were read from the DNA, whereas the V and J calls and clone size are those reported in that table. The sample includes over 130,000 clones, roughly 87% of them seen just once. Germline V gives CDR1 PRHDT, CDR2 FYEKMQ (reference sequence). V lost 7 bases, J lost 3 bases, and 15 bases lay in between. CDR3 size: 14 residues. The clonotype originates from an older woman with active or convalescent COVID-19. This chain links TRBV13 with TRBJ2-5, with D possibly matching TRBD1 (5 bases). Sequencing was done on a sample of peripheral blood. CDR3 bases: TGTGCCAGCACCTTTCGGGTAGGGGAAGAGACCCAGTACTTC. It specifies CASTFRVGEETQYF.